This T cell receptor beta chain is from a study of blood T cells in healthy people across ages. The germline V and J ends were trimmed by 5 bases and 5 bases, with 13 bases remaining between them. The CDR3 has 13 amino acids. Next came a second PCR, run for roughly 7 to 12 cycles, which used a sample-barcoded 5' primer along with a J-beta primer mix. The template-switch adaptor was a 5' adaptor with 12 random nucleotides. It tagged each cDNA molecule. TCRdb reprocessed the 5' RACE reads with MiXCR, giving one entry per CDR3 protein. The data show more than 900,000 distinct CDR3 sequences, 20% to 25% seen once. This sample was also put to use in a study of T cells of mothers and their children. That paper adds: Donation came from a few healthy Caucasian mothers together with their six children. Reads obtained per mother exceeded 8.5 million TCR beta CDR3 reads, with roughly 3.1 million obtained per child. With unrelated pairs as the comparison, related mother-child pairs had a slightly higher overlap that was not significant.

The TCR sequence derives from a girl aged 2-10 years in good health. The V and J genes are TRBV12-3 or TRBV12-4 and TRBJ2-7; tentatively, D is TRBD1 (6 bases). Input material: blood. As DNA, the CDR3 is TGTGCCAGCAGTCCAAACAGGGACCACGAGCAGTACTTC. This translates into CASSPNRDHEQYF.